This TCR beta chain was recovered during a study of neurological immune-mediated disorders. Study-level findings and limits: Phylogenetically, 18 of 34 multiple sclerosis patients' repertoires fell into one related-CDR3 cluster, a possible signature. No sharing of CDR3 amino acid sequences was observed among expanded clones across subjects, suggesting private repertoires in all groups.

The CDR3 has 15 residues. CDR1 is LNHDA and CDR2 is SQIVND in the germline V gene (reference sequence). V lost 6 bases, J lost 7 bases, and 10 bases stayed unmatched. This clonotype has only a few counts. The antigen is unknown. With 10-nucleotide random UMIs included, cDNA was synthesized by 5'RACE. TCRdb re-analysed the 5' RACE reads in MiXCR, keeping a single row per CDR3 protein. The data show tens of thousands of distinct CDR3 sequences, 5.8% seen once. Described time point: longitudinal time-point 2. The material sequenced was PBMCs. This sequence was found in a woman aged 55 to 70 with multiple sclerosis. The rearrangement links TRBV19 to TRBJ1-4, with 8 bases matching TRBD1. CDR3 DNA: TGTGCCAGTAGCGATCAGGGGGCTGTGGGTGAAAAACTGTTTTTT. Translation: CASSDQGAVGEKLFF.